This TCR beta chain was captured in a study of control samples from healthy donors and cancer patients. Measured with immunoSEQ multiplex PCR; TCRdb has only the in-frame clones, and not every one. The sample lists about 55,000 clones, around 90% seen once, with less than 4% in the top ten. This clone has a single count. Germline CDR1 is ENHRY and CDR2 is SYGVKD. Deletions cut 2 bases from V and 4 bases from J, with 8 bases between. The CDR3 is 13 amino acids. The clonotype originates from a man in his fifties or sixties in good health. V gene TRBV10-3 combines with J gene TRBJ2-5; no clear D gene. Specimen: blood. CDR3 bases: TGTGCCATCAGTGAGCCGGCCCGAGAGACCCAGTACTTC. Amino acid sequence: CAISEPARETQYF.